This note documents a single TCR beta chain sequence. This sample stems from a study of blood T cell repertoires in COVID-19. The V and J ends lost 2 bases and 9 bases respectively, with 11 bases between them. Germline CDR1 MDHEN, CDR2 SYDVKM. There are 13 residues in the CDR3. The assay was immunoSEQ multiplex PCR, and TCRdb's table has in-frame clones only and misses some. The profile shows approximately 76,000 clones, around 82% of them singletons. The receptor comes from a man older than 75 with active or convalescent COVID-19. The sequenced material came from peripheral blood. The chain links TRBV28 to TRBJ2-1; tentative D call: TRBD2 (6 bases). DNA for the CDR3: TGTGCCAGCAGTTTAGTCGGGAGATTTGAGCAGTTCTTC. Translating it yields CASSLVGRFEQFF.